This TCR beta chain appears in the sequencing data of a study of CD8 T cells in ankylosing spondylitis. Whole-study results and caveats: Ankylosing spondylitis blood seemed to carry a telltale TCR beta motif made of fewer than 10 highly homologous variants.

To note about this clonotype: Its target is not known.

The V and J ends lost 4 bases and 2 bases, in that order; junction bases with no gene match: 8. Per the germline V gene, CDR1 is KGHSH and CDR2 is LQKENI. The CDR3 length is 15 residues. TCRdb processed the 5' RACE reads anew with MiXCR; each CDR3 protein has one entry. The sample lists 700,000 to 850,000 distinct CDR3 sequences; about an eighth were seen once. The receptor's source is a male donor with ankylosing spondylitis. The sequencing sample was made of blood, either unsorted or a sorted T cell fraction (not recorded which). The V call is TRBV18, the J call TRBJ2-7, with 7 positions matching TRBD1. CDR3 sequence: CASSLSTGMTYEQYF. DNA for the CDR3: TGTGCCAGCTCACTATCGACAGGGATGACCTACGAGCAGTACTTC.